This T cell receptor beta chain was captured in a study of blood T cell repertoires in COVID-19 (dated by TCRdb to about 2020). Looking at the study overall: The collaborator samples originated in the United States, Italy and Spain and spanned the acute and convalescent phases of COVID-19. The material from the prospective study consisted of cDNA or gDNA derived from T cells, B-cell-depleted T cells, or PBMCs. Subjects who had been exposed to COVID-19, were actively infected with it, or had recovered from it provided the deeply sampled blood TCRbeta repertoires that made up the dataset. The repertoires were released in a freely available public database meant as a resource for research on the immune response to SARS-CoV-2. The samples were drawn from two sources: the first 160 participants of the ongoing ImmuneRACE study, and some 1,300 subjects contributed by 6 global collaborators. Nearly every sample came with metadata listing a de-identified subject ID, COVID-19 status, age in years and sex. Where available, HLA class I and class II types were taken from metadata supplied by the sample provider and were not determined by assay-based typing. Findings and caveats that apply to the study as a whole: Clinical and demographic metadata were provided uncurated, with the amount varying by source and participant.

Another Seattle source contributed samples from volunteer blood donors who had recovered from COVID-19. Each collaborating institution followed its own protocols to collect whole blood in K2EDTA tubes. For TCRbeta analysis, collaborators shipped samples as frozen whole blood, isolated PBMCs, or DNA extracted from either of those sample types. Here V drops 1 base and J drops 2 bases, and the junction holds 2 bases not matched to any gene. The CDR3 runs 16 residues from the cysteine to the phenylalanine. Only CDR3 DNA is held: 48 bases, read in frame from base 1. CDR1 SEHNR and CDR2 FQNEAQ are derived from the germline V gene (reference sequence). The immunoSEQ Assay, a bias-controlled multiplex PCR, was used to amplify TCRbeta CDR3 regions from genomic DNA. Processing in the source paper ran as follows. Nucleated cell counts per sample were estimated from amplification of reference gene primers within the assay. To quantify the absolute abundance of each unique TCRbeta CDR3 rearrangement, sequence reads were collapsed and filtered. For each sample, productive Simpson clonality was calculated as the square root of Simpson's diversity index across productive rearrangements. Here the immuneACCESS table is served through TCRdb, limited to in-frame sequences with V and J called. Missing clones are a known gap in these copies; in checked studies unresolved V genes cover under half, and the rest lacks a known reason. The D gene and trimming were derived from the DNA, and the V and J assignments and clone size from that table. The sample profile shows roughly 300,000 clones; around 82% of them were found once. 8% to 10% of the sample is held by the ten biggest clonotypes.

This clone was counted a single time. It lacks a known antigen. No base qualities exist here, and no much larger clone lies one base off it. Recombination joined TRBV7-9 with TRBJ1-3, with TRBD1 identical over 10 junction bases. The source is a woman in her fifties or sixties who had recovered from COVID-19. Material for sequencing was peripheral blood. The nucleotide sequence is TGTGCCAGCAGCTTAGATGGACAGGGGGCTGGAAACACCATATATTTT. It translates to CASSLDGQGAGNTIYF.